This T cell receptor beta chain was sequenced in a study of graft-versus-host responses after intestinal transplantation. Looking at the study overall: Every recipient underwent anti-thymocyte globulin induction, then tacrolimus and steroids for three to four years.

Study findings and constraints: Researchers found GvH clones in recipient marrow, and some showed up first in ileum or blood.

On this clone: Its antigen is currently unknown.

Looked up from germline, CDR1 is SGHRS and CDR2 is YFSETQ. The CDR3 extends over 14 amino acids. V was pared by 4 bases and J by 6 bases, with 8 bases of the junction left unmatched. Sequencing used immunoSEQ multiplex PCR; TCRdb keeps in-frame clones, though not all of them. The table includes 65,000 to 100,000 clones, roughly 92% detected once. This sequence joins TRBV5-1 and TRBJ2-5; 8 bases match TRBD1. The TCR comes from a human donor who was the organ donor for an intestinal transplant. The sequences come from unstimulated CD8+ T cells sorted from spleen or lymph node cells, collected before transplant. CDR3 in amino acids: CASSPGQGAKTQYF. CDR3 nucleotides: TGCGCCAGCAGCCCCGGACAGGGCGCGAAGACCCAGTACTTC.